This entry describes one TCR beta chain. Treatment defined: preoperative locoregional IRX-2 cytokine immunotherapy. This entry is derived from a study of preoperative IRX-2 immunotherapy in early breast cancer. The table came from immunoSEQ multiplex PCR; TCRdb's copy has only in-frame clones and leaves some out. The table includes 40,000 to 50,000 clones, around three quarters detected once. The receptor was isolated from a human donor with breast cancer. The input for sequencing was tumor tissue, taken after IRX-2 immunotherapy.

CDR3 amino acids: CASGRLGTEAFF. The DNA for the CDR3 is TGTGCCAGCGGGCGGCTTGGTACTGAAGCTTTCTTT. This chain uses TRBV6-8 with TRBJ1-1; no clear D gene. The germline V and J ends were trimmed by 8 bases and 5 bases, with 12 bases remaining between them. CDR1 and CDR2 (germline): MNHGY, SAAAGT. The CDR3 is 12 amino acids.